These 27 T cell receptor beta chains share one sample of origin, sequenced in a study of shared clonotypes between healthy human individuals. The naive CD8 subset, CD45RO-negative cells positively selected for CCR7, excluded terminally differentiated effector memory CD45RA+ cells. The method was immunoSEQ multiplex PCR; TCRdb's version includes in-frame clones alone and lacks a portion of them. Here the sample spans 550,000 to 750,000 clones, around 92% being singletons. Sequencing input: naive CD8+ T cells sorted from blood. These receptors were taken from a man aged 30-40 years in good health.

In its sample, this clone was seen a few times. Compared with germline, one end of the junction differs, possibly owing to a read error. The DNA for the CDR3 is TGTGCCAGCAGCTCTTACGCCACGCTGGACTTC. Translating it yields CASSSYATLDF. V usage is TRBV11-2 and J usage is TRBJ2-7; D is undetermined. This CDR3 comprises 11 residues. Germline CDR1 SGHAT, CDR2 FQNNGV.

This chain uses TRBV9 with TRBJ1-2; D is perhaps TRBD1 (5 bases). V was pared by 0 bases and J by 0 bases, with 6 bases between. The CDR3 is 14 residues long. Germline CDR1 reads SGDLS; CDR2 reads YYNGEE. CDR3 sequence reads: CASSVGTSNYGYTF. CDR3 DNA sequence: TGTGCCAGCAGCGTAGGGACATCTAACTATGGCTACACCTTC.

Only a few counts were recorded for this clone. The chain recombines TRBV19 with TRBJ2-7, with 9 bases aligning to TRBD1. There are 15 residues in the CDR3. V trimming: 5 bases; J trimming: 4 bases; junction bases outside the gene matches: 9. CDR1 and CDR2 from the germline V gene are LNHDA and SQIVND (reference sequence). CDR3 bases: TGTGCCAGTAGTGGGGACAGGGTCTCCCCTTACGAGCAGTACTTC. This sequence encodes CASSGDRVSPYEQYF.

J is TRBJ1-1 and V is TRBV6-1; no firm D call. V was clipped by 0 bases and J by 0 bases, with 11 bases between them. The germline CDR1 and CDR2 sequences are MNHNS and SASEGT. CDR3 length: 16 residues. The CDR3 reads CASSEAQFSMNTEAFF. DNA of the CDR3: TGTGCCAGCAGTGAAGCGCAGTTTTCCATGAACACTGAAGCTTTCTTT.

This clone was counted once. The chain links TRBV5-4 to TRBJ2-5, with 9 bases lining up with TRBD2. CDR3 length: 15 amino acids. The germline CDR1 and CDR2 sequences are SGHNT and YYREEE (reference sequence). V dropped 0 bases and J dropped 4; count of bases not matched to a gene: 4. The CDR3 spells CASSLAIAGVETQYF. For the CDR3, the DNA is TGTGCCAGCAGCTTGGCCATAGCGGGAGTAGAGACCCAGTACTTC.

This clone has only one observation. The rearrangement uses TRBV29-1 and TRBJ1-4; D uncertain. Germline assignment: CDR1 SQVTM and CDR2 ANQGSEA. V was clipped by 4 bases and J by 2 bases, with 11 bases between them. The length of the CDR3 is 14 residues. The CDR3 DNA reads TGCAGCGTTGGACGGAGCGGGACTAATGAAAAACTGTTTTTT. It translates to CSVGRSGTNEKLFF.

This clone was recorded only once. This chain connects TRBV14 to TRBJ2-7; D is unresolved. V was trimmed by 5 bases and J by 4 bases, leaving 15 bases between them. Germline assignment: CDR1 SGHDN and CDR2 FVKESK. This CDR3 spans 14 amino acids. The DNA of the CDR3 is TGTGCCAGCAGCGCAACCGACGGCGTTTACGAGCAGTACTTC. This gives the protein CASSATDGVYEQYF.

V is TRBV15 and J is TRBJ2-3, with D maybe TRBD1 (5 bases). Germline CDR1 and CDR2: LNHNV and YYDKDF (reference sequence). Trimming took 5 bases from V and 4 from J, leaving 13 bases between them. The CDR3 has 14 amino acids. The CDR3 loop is CATSGQGYADTQYF. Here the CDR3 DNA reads TGTGCCACCAGCGGTCAGGGATATGCAGATACGCAGTATTTT.

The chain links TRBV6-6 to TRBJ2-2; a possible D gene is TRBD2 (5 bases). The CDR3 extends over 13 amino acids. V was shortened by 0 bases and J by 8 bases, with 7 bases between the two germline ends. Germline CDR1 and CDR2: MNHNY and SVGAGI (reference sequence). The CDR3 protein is CASSYSGSGELFF. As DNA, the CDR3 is TGTGCCAGCAGTTACTCAGGGAGTGGGGAGCTGTTTTTT.

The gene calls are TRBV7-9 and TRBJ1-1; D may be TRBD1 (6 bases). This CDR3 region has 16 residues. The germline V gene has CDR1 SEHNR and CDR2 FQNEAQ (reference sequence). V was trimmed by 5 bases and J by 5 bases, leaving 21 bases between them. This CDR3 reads CASSAYGGRTMTEAFF. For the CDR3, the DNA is TGTGCCAGCAGCGCCTATGGGGGGCGAACGATGACTGAAGCTTTCTTT.

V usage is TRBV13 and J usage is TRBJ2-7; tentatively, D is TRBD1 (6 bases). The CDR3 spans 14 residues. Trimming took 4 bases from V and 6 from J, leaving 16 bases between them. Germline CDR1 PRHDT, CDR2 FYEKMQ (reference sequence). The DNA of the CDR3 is TGTGCCAGCAGCTCCCTAGGGGGAAGGAGCGAGCAGTACTTC. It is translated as CASSSLGGRSEQYF.

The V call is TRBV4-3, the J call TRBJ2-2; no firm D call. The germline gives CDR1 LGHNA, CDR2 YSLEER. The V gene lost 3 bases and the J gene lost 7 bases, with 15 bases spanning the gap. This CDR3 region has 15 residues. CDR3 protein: CASSQERFGDGELFF. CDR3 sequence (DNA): TGCGCCAGCAGCCAGGAGAGGTTCGGAGACGGGGAGCTGTTTTTT.

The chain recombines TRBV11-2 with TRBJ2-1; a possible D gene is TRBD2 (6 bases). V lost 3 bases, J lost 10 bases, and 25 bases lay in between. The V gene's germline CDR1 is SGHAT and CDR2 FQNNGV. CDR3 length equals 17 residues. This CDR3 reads CASSFYARDFSTDEQFF. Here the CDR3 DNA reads TGTGCCAGCAGCTTTTACGCACGGGACTTCTCGACTGACGAGCAGTTCTTC. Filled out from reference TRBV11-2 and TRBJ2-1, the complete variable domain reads EAGVAQSPRYKIIEKRQSVAFWCNPISGHATLYWYQQILGQGPKLLIQFQNNGVVDDSQLPKDRFSAERLKGVDSTLKIQPAKLEDSAVYLCASSFYARDFSTDEQFFGPGTRLTVL.

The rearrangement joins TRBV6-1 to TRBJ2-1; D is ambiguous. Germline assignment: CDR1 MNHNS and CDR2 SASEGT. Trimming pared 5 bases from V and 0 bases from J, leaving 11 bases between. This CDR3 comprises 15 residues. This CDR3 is CASSLGDSSYNEQFF. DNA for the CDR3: TGTGCCAGCAGTCTCGGTGATTCCTCCTACAATGAGCAGTTCTTC.

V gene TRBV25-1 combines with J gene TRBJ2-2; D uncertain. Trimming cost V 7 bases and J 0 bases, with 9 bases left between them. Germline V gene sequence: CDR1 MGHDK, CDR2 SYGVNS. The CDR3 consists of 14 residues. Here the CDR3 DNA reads TGTGCCAGCATGGCTGGTGCGAACACCGGGGAGCTGTTTTTT. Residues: CASMAGANTGELFF. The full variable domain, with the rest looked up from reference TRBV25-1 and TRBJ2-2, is EADIYQTPRYLVIGTGKKITLECSQTMGHDKMYWYQQDPGMELHLIHYSYGVNSTEKGDLSSESTVSRIRTEHFPLTLESARPSHTSQYLCASMAGANTGELFFGEGSRLTVL.

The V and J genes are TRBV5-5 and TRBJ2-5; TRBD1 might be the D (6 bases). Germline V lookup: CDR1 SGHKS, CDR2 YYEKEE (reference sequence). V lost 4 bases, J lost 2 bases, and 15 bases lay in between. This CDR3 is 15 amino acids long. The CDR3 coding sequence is TGTGCCAGCAGCCCGGTCGGCAGGGGTCAAGAGACCCAGTACTTC. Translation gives CASSPVGRGQETQYF.

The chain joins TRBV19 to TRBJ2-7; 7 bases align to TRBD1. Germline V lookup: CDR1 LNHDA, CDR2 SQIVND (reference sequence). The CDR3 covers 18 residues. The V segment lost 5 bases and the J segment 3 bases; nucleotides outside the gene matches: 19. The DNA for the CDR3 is TGTGCCAGTAGTTCACCCTCGACACAGACAGGGAAGGGCTACGAGCAGTACTTC. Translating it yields CASSSPSTQTGKGYEQYF.

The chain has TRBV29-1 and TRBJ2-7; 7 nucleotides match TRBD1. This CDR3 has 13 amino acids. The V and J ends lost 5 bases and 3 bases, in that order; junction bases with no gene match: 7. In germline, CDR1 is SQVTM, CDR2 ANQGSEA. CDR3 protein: CSVRMTGFYEQYF. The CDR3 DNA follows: TGCAGCGTTCGGATGACAGGGTTCTACGAGCAGTACTTC.

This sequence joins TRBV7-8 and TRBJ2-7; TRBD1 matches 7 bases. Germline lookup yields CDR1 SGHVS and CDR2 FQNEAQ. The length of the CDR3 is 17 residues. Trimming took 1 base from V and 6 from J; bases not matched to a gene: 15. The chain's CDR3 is CASSLGTGPDATFEQYF. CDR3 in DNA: TGTGCCAGCAGCTTAGGGACAGGTCCCGATGCTACGTTCGAGCAGTACTTC.

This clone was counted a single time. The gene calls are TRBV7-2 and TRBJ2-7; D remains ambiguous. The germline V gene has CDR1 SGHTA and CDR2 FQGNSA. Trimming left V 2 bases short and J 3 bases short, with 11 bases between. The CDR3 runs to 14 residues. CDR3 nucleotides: TGTGCCAGCAGCTTAACGGACCAACACTACGAGCAGTACTTC. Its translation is CASSLTDQHYEQYF. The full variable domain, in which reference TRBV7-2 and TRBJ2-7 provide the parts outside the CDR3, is GAGVSQSPSNKVTEKGKDVELRCDPISGHTALYWYRQSLGQGLEFLIYFQGNSAPDKSGLPSDRFSAERTGGSVSTLTIQRTQQEDSAVYLCASSLTDQHYEQYFGPGTRLTVT.

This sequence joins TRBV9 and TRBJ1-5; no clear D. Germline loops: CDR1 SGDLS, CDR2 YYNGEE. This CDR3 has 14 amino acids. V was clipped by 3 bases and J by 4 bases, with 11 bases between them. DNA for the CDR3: TGTGCCAGCAGCGAGGAGGATTCAAATCAGCCCCAGCATTTT. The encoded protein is CASSEEDSNQPQHF.

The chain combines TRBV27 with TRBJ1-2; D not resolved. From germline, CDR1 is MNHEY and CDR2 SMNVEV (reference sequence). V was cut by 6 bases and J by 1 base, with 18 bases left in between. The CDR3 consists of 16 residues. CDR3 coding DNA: TGTGCCAGCAGCCCAACCTGGACTGAGTATAACTATGGCTACACCTTC. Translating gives CASSPTWTEYNYGYTF.

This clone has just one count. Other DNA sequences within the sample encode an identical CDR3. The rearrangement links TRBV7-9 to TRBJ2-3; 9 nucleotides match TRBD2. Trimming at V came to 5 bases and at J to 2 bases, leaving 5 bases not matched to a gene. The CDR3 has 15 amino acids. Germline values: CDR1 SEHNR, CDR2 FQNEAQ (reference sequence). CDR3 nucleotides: TGTGCCAGCAGCCGGCTAGCGGGATCCACAGATACGCAGTATTTT. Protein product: CASSRLAGSTDTQYF.

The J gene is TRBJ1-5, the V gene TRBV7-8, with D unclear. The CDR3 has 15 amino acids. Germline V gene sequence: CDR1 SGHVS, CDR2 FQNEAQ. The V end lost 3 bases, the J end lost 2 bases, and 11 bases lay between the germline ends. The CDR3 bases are TGTGCCAGCAGCTTCGGGCAGTTCCGCAATCAGCCCCAGCATTTT. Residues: CASSFGQFRNQPQHF.

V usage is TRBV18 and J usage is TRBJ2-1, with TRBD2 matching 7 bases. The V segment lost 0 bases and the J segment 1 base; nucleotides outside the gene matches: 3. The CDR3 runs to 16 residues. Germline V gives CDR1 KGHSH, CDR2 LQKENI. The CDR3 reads CASSPPGGSSYNEQFF. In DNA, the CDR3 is TGTGCCAGCTCACCACCGGGCGGGAGTTCCTACAATGAGCAGTTCTTC.

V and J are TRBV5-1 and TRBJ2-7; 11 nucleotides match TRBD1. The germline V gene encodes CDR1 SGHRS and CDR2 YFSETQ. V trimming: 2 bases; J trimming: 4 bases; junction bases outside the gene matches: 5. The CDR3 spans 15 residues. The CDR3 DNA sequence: TGCGCCAGCAGCTTTGTCGGGACAGGGGGATACGAGCAGTACTTC. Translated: CASSFVGTGGYEQYF.

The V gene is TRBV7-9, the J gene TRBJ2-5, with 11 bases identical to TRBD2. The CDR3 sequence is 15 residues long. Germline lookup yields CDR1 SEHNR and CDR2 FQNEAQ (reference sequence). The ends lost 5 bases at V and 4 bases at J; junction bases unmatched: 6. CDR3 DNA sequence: TGTGCCAGCAGCCGTAGCGGGAGGGAGGGAGAGACCCAGTACTTC. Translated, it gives CASSRSGREGETQYF.